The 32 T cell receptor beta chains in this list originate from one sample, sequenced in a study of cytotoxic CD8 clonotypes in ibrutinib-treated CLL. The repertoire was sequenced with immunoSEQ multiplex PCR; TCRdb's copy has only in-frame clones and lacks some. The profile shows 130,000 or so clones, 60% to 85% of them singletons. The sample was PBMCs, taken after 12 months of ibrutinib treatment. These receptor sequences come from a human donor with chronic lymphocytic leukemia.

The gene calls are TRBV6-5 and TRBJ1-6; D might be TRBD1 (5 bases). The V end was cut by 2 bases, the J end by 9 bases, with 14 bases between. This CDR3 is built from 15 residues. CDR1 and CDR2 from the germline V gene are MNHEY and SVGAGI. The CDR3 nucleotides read TGTGCCAGCAGTTACAGACAGAGGCTGGGTTCACCCCTCCACTTT. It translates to CASSYRQRLGSPLHF.

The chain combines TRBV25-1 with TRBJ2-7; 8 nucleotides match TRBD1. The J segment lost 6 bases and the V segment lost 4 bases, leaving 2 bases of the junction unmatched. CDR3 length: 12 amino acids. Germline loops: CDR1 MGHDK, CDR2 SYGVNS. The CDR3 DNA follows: TGTGCCAGCAGTGTGACAGGGGTCGAGCAGTACTTC. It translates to CASSVTGVEQYF.

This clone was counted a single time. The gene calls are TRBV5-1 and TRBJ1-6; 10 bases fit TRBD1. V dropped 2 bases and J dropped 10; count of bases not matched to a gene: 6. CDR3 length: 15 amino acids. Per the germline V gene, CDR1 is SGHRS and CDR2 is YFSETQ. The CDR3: CASSFSGTGDSPLHF. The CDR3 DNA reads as TGCGCCAGCAGCTTTTCCGGGACAGGGGACTCACCCCTCCACTTT.

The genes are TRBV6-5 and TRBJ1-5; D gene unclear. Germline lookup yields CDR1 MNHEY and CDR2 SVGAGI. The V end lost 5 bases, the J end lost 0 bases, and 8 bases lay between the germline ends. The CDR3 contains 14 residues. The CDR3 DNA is TGTGCCAGCAGTGAGGTAGATAGCAATCAGCCCCAGCATTTT. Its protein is CASSEVDSNQPQHF.

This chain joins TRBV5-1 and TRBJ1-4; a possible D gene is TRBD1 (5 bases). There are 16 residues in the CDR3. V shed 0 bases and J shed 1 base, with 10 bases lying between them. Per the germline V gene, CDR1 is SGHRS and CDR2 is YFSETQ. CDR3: CASSLAGARTNEKLFF. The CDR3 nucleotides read TGCGCCAGCAGCTTGGCCGGGGCGCGAACTAATGAAAAACTGTTTTTT.

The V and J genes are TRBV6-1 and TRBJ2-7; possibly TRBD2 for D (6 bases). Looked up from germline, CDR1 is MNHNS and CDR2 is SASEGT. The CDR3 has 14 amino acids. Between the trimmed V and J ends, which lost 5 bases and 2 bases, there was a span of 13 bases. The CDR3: CASSSRTTTYEQYF. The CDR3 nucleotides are TGTGCCAGCAGTTCGCGGACTACTACCTACGAGCAGTACTTC.

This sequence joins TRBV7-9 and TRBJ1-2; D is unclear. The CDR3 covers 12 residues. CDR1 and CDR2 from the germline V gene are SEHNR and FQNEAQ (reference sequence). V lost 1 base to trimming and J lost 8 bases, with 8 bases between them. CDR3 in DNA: TGTGCCAGCAGCTTAGGGCTCCGGGGCTACACCTTC. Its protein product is CASSLGLRGYTF.

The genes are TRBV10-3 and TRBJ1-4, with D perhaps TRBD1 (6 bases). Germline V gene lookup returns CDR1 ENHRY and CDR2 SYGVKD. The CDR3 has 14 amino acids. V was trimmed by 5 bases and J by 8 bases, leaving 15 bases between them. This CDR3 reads CAISSGGAQEKLFF. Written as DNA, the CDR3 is TGTGCCATCAGTAGCGGGGGCGCTCAGGAAAAACTGTTTTTT.

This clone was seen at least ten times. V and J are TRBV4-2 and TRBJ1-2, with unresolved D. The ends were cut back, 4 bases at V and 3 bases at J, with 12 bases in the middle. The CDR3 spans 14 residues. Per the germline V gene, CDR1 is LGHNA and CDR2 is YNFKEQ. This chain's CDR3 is CASSPTGTHYGYTF. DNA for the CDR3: TGTGCCAGCAGCCCAACGGGCACCCACTATGGCTACACCTTC.

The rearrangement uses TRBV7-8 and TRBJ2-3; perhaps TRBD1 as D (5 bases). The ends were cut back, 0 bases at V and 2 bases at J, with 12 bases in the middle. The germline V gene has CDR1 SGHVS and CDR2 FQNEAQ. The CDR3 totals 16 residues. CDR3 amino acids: CASSLALWGFTDTQYF. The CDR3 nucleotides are TGTGCCAGCAGCTTAGCGCTGTGGGGCTTCACAGATACGCAGTATTTT.

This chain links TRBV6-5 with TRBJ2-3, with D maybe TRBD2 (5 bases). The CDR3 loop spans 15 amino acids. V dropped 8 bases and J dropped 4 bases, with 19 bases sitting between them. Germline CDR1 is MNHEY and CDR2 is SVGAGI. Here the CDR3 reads CASGISGGLADTQYF. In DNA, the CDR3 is TGTGCCAGCGGGATCAGCGGTGGATTGGCAGATACGCAGTATTTT.

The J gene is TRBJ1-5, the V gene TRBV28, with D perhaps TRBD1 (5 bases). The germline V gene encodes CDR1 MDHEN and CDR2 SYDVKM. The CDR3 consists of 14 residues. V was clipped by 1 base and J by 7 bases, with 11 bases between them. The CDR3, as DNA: TGTGCCAGCAGTTTATCCCAGGGCCAGCAGCCCCAGCATTTT. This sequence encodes CASSLSQGQQPQHF.

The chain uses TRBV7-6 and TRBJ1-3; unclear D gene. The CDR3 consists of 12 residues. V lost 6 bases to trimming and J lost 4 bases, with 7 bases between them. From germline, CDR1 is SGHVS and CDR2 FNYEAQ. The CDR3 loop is CASSSQGNTIYF. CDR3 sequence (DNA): TGTGCCAGCAGTTCACAAGGAAACACCATATATTTT.

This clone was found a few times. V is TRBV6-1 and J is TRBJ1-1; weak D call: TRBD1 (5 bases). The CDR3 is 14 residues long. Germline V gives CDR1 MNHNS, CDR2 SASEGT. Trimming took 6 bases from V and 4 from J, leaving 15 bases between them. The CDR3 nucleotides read TGTGCCAGCAGCCTAGGGGTCGCCGGCACTGAAGCTTTCTTT. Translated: CASSLGVAGTEAFF.

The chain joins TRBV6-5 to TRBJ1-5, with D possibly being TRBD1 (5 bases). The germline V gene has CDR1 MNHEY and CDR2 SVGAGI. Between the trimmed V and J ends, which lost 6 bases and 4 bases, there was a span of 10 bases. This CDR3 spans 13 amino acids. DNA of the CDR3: TGTGCCAGCAGGAGGGGACCTAATCAGCCCCAGCATTTT. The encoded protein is CASRRGPNQPQHF.

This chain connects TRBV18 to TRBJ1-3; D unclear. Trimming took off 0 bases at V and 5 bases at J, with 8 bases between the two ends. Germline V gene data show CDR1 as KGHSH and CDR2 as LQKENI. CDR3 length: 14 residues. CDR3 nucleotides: TGTGCCAGCTCACCACCGGAGATGCGAAACACCATATATTTT. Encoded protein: CASSPPEMRNTIYF.

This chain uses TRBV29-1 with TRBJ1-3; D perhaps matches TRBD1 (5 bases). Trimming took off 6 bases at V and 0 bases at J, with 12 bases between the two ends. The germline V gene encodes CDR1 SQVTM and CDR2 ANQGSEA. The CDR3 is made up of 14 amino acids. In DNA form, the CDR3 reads TGCAGCGTGGGGACGGACTTCTCTGGAAACACCATATATTTT. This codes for CSVGTDFSGNTIYF. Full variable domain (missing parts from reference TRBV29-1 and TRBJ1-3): SAVISQKPSRDICQRGTSLTIQCQVDSQVTMMFWYRQQPGQSLTLIATANQGSEATYESGFVIDKFPISRPNLTFSTLTVSNMSPEDSSIYLCSVGTDFSGNTIYFGEGSWLTVV.

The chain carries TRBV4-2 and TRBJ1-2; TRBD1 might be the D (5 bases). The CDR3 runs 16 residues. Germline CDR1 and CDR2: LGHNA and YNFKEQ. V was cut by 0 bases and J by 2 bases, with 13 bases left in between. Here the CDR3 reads CASSQDGEGWNYGYTF. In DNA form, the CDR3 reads TGTGCCAGCAGCCAAGATGGGGAGGGGTGGAACTATGGCTACACCTTC.

The CDR3 loop is CASSVDSGTDTQYF. Here the CDR3 DNA reads TGTGCCAGCAGCGTAGATAGTGGCACAGATACGCAGTATTTT. This rearrangement joins TRBV9 to TRBJ2-3; D call uncertain. This CDR3 region has 14 residues. Trimming stripped 0 bases from V and 1 base from J, with 6 bases between. Germline loops: CDR1 SGDLS, CDR2 YYNGEE.

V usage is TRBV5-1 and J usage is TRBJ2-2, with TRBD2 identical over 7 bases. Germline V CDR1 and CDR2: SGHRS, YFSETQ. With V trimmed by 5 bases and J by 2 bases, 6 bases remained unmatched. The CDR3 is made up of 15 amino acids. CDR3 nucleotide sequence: TGCGCCAGCAGATATCTAGCGGTCAACACCGGGGAGCTGTTTTTT. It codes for CASRYLAVNTGELFF.

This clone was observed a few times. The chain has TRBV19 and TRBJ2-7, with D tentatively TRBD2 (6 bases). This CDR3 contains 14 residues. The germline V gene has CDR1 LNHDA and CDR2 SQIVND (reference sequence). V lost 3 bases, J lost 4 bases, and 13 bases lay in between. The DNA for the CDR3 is TGTGCCAGTAGTATTAGTGGCGGGGAGTACGAGCAGTACTTC. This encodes CASSISGGEYEQYF.

The CDR3 coding sequence is TGTGCCAGCAGCTCCGGGGCCTTCAATCAGCCCCAGCATTTT. Translating gives CASSSGAFNQPQHF. This chain connects TRBV7-9 to TRBJ1-5, with a tentative D call TRBD1 (5 bases). Germline lookup yields CDR1 SEHNR and CDR2 FQNEAQ (reference sequence). The CDR3 sequence is 14 residues long. V lost 4 bases, J lost 3 bases, and 10 bases lay in between.

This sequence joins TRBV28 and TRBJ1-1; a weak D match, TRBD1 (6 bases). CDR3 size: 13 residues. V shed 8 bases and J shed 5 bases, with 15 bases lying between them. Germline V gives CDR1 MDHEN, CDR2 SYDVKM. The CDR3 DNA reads TGTGCCAGCCTAACTACAGGGACTACTGAAGCTTTCTTT. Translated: CASLTTGTTEAFF.

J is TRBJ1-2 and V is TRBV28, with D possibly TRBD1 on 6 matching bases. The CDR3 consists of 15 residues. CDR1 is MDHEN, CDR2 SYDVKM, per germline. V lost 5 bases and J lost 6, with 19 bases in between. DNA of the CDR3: TGTGCCAGCAGTCAAGGTGCCGGGACATTCGATGGCTACACCTTC. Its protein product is CASSQGAGTFDGYTF.

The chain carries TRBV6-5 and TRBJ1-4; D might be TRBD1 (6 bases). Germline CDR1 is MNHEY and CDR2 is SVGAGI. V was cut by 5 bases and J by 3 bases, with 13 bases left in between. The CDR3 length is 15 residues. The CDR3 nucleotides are TGTGCCAGCAGTAAGACACAGGGTCCTAATGAAAAACTGTTTTTT. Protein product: CASSKTQGPNEKLFF.

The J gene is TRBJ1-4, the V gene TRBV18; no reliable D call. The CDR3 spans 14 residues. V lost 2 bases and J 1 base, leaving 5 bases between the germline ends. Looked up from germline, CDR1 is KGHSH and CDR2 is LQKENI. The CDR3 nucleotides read TGTGCCAGCTCACCATCGGGAACTAATGAAAAACTGTTTTTT. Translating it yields CASSPSGTNEKLFF.

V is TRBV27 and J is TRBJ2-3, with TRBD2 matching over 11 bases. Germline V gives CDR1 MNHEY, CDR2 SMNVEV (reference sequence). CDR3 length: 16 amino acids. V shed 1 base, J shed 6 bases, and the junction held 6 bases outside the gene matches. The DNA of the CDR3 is TGTGCCAGCAGTTTATTCGCTAGCGGGAGGTCGGATACGCAGTATTTT. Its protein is CASSLFASGRSDTQYF.

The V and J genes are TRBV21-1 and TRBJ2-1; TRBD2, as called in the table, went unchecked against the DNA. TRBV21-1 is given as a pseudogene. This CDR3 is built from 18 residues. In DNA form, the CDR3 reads TGTGCCAGCAGGACTCTAGCGGGATGGGGGTGCTCCTACAATGAGCAGTTCTTC. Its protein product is CASRTLAGWGCSYNEQFF.

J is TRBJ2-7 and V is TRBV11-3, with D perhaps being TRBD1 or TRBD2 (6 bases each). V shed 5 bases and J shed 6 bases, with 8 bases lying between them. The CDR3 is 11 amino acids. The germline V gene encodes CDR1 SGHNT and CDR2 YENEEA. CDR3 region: CASSRGREQYF. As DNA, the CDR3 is TGTGCCAGCAGCCGGGGGCGCGAGCAGTACTTC.

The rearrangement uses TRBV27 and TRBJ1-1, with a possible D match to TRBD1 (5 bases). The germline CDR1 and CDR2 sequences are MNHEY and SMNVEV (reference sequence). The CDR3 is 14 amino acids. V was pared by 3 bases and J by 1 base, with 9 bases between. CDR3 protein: CASSFRGTNTEAFF. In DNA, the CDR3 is TGTGCCAGCAGTTTCCGGGGGACGAACACTGAAGCTTTCTTT.

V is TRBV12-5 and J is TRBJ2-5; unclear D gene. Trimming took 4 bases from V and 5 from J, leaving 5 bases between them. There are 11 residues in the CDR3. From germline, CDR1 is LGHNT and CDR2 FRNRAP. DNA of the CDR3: TGTGCTAGTGGTTCTTGGGAGACCCAGTACTTC. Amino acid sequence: CASGSWETQYF.

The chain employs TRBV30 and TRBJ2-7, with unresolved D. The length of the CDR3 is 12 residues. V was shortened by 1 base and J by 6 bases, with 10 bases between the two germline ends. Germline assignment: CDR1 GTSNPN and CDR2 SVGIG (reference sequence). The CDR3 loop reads CAWSEVTSEQYF. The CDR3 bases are TGTGCCTGGAGTGAAGTTACCTCCGAGCAGTACTTC.